This T cell receptor (beta chain) derives from a study of blood T cell repertoires in COVID-19. Study as a whole: T cells, B-cell-depleted T cells, or PBMCs supplied cDNA or gDNA.

Repertoires were generated with immunoSEQ multiplex PCR, while TCRdb's copy carries only in-frame clones and drops some. The table has about 120,000 clones, 80% to 90% seen once; the top ten hold about 27%. V lost 4 bases and J lost 5, with 5 bases in between. There are 12 residues in the CDR3. Germline CDR1 reads KGHDR; CDR2 reads SFDVKD. The clonotype was recovered from a man between 65 and 85 years old with active or convalescent COVID-19. The chain recombines TRBV24-1 with TRBJ1-5, with no clear D. The specimen sequenced was peripheral blood. The CDR3 sequence: CATSEIDQPQHF. DNA of the CDR3: TGTGCCACCAGTGAAATCGATCAGCCCCAGCATTTT.